What follows is one T cell receptor beta chain and its context. The antigen remains undetermined. These data are taken from a study of siplizumab effects on memory and regulatory T cells. Study-level points and caveats: Proliferating clones, CD4+ or CD8+, lacked an assignable naive or memory phenotype in roughly 75-96% of cases. The suppressive capacity of proliferating Tregs from siplizumab cultures remained unconfirmed.

This CDR3 is 15 amino acids long. Trimming left V 5 bases short and J 4 bases short, with 15 bases between. CDR1 SEHNR and CDR2 FQNEAQ come from the germline V gene (reference sequence). Assay: immunoSEQ multiplex PCR; the TCRdb copy retains only in-frame clones and omits some. Of tens of thousands of clones listed, roughly 87% are singletons. The TCR was taken from a human donor in good health. The chain links TRBV7-9 to TRBJ1-3; weak D call: TRBD1 (5 bases). Sequencing was carried out using naive CD8+ T cells sorted from blood. CDR3 sequence (DNA): TGTGCCAGCAGCCCCTGGGAGGGGCGGGGAAACACCATATATTTT. Amino acid sequence: CASSPWEGRGNTIYF.